One and the same sample provided the 18 T cell receptor beta chains below, sequenced in a study of a mutant IDH1 vaccine in newly diagnosed glioma. Repertoires were generated with immunoSEQ multiplex PCR, while TCRdb's copy carries only in-frame clones and drops some. Here the sample spans 30,000 to 40,000 clones, around 83% being singletons. These TCRs' antigens remain unknown. Time point noted: week 35, safety follow-up. It was 300 ug of mutant IDH1 20-mer peptide that made up each vaccine dose, given with topical imiquimod. The sample in question was PBMCs, obtained from a glioma patient whose treatment included an IDH1 peptide vaccine. These TCRs come from a woman aged 18-35 years with glioma.

The V and J genes are TRBV13 and TRBJ2-5, with unresolved D. Germline CDR1 and CDR2: PRHDT and FYEKMQ (reference sequence). The CDR3 is 15 amino acids. V lost 2 bases, J lost 2 bases, and 12 bases lay in between. The CDR3 nucleotides read TGTGCCAGCAGCTTACGAACTAACCGACAAGAGACCCAGTACTTC. It specifies CASSLRTNRQETQYF.

The chain couples TRBV5-5 to TRBJ1-5; no reliable D call. Between the trimmed V and J ends, which lost 4 bases and 7 bases, there was a span of 12 bases. This CDR3 region has 13 residues. Germline V CDR1 and CDR2: SGHKS, YYEKEE (reference sequence). The CDR3 protein is CASSPNTGQPQHF. Written as DNA, the CDR3 is TGTGCCAGCAGCCCCAATACCGGACAGCCCCAGCATTTT.

The V gene is TRBV7-2, the J gene TRBJ2-3; no clear D gene. V was pared by 3 bases and J by 2 bases, with 9 bases between. Per germline, CDR1 SGHTA and CDR2 FQGNSA. The CDR3 consists of 14 residues. In DNA, the CDR3 is TGTGCCAGCAGCTTCACGGGCCACACAGATACGCAGTATTTT. Its translation: CASSFTGHTDTQYF.

This clone was seen a few times. J is TRBJ2-7 and V is TRBV10-3; 7 bases map to TRBD1. Germline V lookup: CDR1 ENHRY, CDR2 SYGVKD. V was clipped by 4 bases and J by 5 bases; unmatched bases: 5. The CDR3 has 13 residues. The CDR3 coding sequence is TGTGCCATCAGTGTCGACAGGGTGAACGAGCAGTACTTC. Encoded protein: CAISVDRVNEQYF.

The V and J genes are TRBV19 and TRBJ1-3; D perhaps matches TRBD1 (5 bases). The V and J ends lost 2 bases and 2 bases respectively, with 7 bases between them. This CDR3 spans 14 amino acids. Germline CDR1 LNHDA, CDR2 SQIVND (reference sequence). The CDR3 spells CASSIPGPGNTIYF. In nucleotides, the CDR3 is TGTGCCAGTAGTATACCGGGACCTGGAAACACCATATATTTT.

This chain uses TRBV5-1 with TRBJ1-6; TRBD1 agrees at 8 bases. V gave up 4 bases and J gave up 7 bases; unmatched junction bases: 7. The CDR3 is 15 residues long. Germline V CDR1 and CDR2: SGHRS, YFSETQ. CDR3 in DNA: TGCGCCAGCAGCGGCCCAGGGGGCCAAAATTCACCCCTCCACTTT. This translates into CASSGPGGQNSPLHF.

The rearrangement uses TRBV7-9 and TRBJ1-1; TRBD1 matches at 9 bases. CDR3 length: 14 amino acids. Per the germline V gene, CDR1 is SEHNR and CDR2 is FQNEAQ (reference sequence). V lost 5 bases, J lost 7 bases, and 8 bases stayed unmatched. The CDR3 nucleotides read TGTGCCAGCAGCACCCGGGACAGGGAAATTGAAGCTTTCTTT. This codes for CASSTRDREIEAFF.

The chain has TRBV2 and TRBJ1-5; D might be TRBD1 (5 bases). CDR1 is SNHLY, CDR2 FYNNEI, per germline. CDR3 size: 15 residues. Trimming cost V 10 bases and J 4 bases, with 20 bases left between them. In DNA, the CDR3 is TGTGCCATTGGGAGGGGCAGCGTGTCTAATCAGCCCCAGCATTTT. Its translation is CAIGRGSVSNQPQHF.

The genes are TRBV7-8 and TRBJ2-1; D might be TRBD1 or TRBD2, each matching 5 bases. V was cut by 1 base and J by 6 bases, with 16 bases left in between. The germline gives CDR1 SGHVS, CDR2 FQNEAQ. The CDR3 is 16 residues long. Here the CDR3 DNA reads TGTGCCAGCAGCTTAGGGACCAGGGAGTATCCCAATGAGCAGTTCTTC. Its translation is CASSLGTREYPNEQFF. Filled out from reference TRBV7-8 and TRBJ2-1, the complete variable domain reads GAGVSQSPRYKVAKRGQDVALRCDPISGHVSLFWYQQALGQGPEFLTYFQNEAQLDKSGLPSDRFFAERPEGSVSTLKIQRTQQEDSAVYLCASSLGTREYPNEQFFGPGTRLTVL.

V gene TRBV7-3 combines with J gene TRBJ2-5; D might be TRBD1 (6 bases). Between the trimmed V and J ends, which lost 4 bases and 4 bases, there was a span of 16 bases. The CDR3 has 15 amino acids. Germline CDR1 reads SGHTA; CDR2 reads FQGTGA. Here the CDR3 DNA reads TGTGCCAGCAGCTGGTCTCACAGGGATCGAGAGACCCAGTACTTC. This translates into CASSWSHRDRETQYF.

The V call is TRBV6-1, the J call TRBJ2-7; TRBD1 might be the D (7 bases). The V and J ends lost 1 base and 1 base respectively, with 11 bases between them. This CDR3 contains 15 residues. CDR1 and CDR2 from the germline V gene are MNHNS and SASEGT. Written as DNA, the CDR3 is TGTGCCAGCAGTGAAGAACAGGGGAGGTCCTACGAGCAGTACTTC. Its protein is CASSEEQGRSYEQYF.

This clone was seen a few times. The chain couples TRBV10-3 to TRBJ2-3; D is unclear. CDR1 is ENHRY and CDR2 is SYGVKD in the germline V gene. This CDR3 contains 12 residues. V was trimmed by 5 bases and J by 1 base, leaving 4 bases between them. CDR3 in amino acids: CAISPGTDTQYF. As DNA, the CDR3 is TGTGCCATCAGTCCTGGCACAGATACGCAGTATTTT.

The CDR3 reads CAITQPGGSYGYTF. The CDR3 region has the DNA TGTGCCATCACTCAACCGGGCGGCTCCTATGGCTACACCTTC. This sequence joins TRBV10-3 and TRBJ1-2; D unclear. Germline V gives CDR1 ENHRY, CDR2 SYGVKD. The CDR3 loop spans 14 amino acids. Trimming cost V 7 bases and J 4 bases, with 16 bases left between them.

J is TRBJ1-2 and V is TRBV5-1; 11 bases map to TRBD1. Germline CDR1 reads SGHRS; CDR2 reads YFSETQ. This CDR3 is built from 15 residues. V shed 0 bases, J shed 2 bases, and the junction held 0 bases outside the gene matches. The CDR3 spells CASSLGTGGNYGYTF. The DNA of the CDR3 is TGCGCCAGCAGCTTGGGGACAGGGGGCAACTATGGCTACACCTTC.

As DNA, the CDR3 is TGTGCCAGCAGCTTAGCGGTAACCTACGAGCAGTACTTC. Protein sequence: CASSLAVTYEQYF. The chain couples TRBV11-2 to TRBJ2-7; D ambiguous. V was pared by 1 base and J by 2 bases, with 6 bases between. The germline V gene encodes CDR1 SGHAT and CDR2 FQNNGV. This CDR3 contains 13 residues.

There are a few counts of this clone. The chain joins TRBV19 to TRBJ1-1, with 8 bases lining up with TRBD1. Germline V gene data show CDR1 as LNHDA and CDR2 as SQIVND (reference sequence). Germline trimming cut 5 bases from V and 7 bases from J; bases unmatched to any gene: 0. The CDR3 runs to 11 residues. CDR3 sequence reads: CASSDRGEAFF. The CDR3 coding sequence is TGTGCCAGTAGTGACAGGGGTGAAGCTTTCTTT.

This clone was picked up one time. This chain uses TRBV7-9 with TRBJ2-5; D is ambiguous. The CDR3 is made up of 14 amino acids. Per germline, CDR1 SEHNR and CDR2 FQNEAQ (reference sequence). The germline V and J ends were trimmed by 7 bases and 2 bases, with 14 bases remaining between them. CDR3 sequence reads: CASTTAGIQETQYF. CDR3 DNA: TGTGCCAGCACCACGGCTGGGATTCAAGAGACCCAGTACTTC.

J is TRBJ2-2 and V is TRBV5-1; maybe TRBD1 (6 bases). V was pared by 1 base and J by 5 bases, with 9 bases between. The V gene's germline CDR1 is SGHRS and CDR2 YFSETQ. The length of the CDR3 is 14 residues. In DNA form, the CDR3 reads TGCGCCAGCAGCTTGACAGGGCGGACCGGGGAGCTGTTTTTT. Amino acid sequence: CASSLTGRTGELFF.